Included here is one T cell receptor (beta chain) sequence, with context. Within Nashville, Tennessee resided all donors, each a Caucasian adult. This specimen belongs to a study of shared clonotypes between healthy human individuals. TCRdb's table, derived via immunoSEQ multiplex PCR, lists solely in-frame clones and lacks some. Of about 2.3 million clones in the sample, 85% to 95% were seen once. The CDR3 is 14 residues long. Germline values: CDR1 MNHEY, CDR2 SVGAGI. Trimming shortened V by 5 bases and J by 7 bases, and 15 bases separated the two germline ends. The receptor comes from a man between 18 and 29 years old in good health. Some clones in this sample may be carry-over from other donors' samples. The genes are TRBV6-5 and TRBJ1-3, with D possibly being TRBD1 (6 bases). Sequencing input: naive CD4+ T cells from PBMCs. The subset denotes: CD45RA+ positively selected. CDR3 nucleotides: TGTGCCAGCAGTGCTAGACAGGCAATCAACACCATATATTTT. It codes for CASSARQAINTIYF.